The clone carrying this TCR beta chain counts as medium-sized by frequency. Multiplex touch-down PCR amplified TRB using TRB-A and TRB-B pools in one tube. Reanalyzing the multiplex PCR reads, TCRdb keeps one entry per CDR3 protein, without DNA. Recorded for this sample: fewer than 3,000 distinct CDR3 sequences. The CDR3 runs 18 residues. Germline values: CDR1 MNHEY, CDR2 SVGEGT. This sample was included in a study of T cell clusters in autoimmune cytopenias. Some 39,000 genome equivalents of blood DNA were amplified for TRB. This receptor was identified in a human donor with an autoimmune cytopenia or autoimmune hepatitis (not recorded which). The V gene is TRBV6-2 or TRBV6-3, the J gene TRBJ1-2; as DNA is missing, the TRBD1 call by TCRdb cannot be tested. Sequenced: peripheral blood. CDR3 region: CASSYKPGQGPSNYGYTF.